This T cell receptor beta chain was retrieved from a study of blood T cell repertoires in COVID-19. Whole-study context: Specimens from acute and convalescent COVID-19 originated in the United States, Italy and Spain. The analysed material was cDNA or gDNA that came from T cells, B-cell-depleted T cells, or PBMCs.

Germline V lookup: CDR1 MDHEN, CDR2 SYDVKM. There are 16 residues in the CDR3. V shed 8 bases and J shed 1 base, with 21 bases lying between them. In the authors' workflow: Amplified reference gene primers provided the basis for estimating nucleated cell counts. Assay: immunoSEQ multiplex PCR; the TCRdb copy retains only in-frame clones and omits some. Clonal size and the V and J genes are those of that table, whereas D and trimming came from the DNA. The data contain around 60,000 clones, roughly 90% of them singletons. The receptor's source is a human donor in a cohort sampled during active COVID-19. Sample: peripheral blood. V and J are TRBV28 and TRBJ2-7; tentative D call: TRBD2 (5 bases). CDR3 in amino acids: CASQRLGEPGSYEQYF. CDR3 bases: TGTGCCAGCCAACGCCTGGGTGAGCCGGGGTCCTACGAGCAGTACTTC.